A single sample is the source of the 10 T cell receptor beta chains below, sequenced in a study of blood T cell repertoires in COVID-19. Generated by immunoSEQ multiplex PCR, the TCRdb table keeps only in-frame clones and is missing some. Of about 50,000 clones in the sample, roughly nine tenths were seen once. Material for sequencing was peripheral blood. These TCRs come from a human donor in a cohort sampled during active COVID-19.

CDR3: CASSTRQAGSPLHF. CDR3 in DNA: TGTGCCAGCTCAACCCGTCAAGCGGGCTCACCCCTCCACTTT. V and J are TRBV18 and TRBJ1-6, with D unresolved. This CDR3 has 14 residues. Deletions cut 5 bases from V and 10 bases from J, with 15 bases between. Germline V gives CDR1 KGHSH, CDR2 LQKENI.

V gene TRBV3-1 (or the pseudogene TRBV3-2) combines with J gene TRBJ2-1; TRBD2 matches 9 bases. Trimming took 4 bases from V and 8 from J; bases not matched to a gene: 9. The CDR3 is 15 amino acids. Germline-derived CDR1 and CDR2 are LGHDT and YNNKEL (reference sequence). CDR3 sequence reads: CASSLRPAGGYEQFF. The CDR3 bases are TGTGCCAGCAGCCTAAGACCGGCGGGGGGGTATGAGCAGTTCTTC.

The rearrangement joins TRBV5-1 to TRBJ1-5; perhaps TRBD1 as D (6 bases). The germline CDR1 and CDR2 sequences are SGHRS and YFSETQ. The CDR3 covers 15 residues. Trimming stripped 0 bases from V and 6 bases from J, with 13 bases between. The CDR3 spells CASSLDREGSQPQHF. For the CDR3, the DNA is TGCGCCAGCAGCTTGGACAGGGAGGGAAGTCAGCCCCAGCATTTT.

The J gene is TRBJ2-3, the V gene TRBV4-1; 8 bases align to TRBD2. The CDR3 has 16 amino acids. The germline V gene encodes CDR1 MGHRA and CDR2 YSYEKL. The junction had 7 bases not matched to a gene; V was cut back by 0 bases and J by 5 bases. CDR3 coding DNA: TGCGCCAGCAGCCAAGATCCCGGGGGGGCGGAAGATACGCAGTATTTT. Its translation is CASSQDPGGAEDTQYF.

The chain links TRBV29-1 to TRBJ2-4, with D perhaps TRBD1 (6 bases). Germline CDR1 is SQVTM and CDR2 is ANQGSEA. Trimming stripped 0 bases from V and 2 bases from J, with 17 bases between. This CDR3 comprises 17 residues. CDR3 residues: CSVEDWDPQGTKNIQYF. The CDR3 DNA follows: TGCAGCGTTGAAGATTGGGACCCACAGGGAACCAAAAACATTCAGTACTTC.

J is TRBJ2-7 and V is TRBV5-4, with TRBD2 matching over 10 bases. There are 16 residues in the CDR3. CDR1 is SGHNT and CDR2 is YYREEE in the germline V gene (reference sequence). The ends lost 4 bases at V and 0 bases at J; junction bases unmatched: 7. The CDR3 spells CASSPGLAIDSYEQYF. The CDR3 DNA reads TGTGCCAGCAGCCCGGGACTAGCGATCGACTCCTACGAGCAGTACTTC.

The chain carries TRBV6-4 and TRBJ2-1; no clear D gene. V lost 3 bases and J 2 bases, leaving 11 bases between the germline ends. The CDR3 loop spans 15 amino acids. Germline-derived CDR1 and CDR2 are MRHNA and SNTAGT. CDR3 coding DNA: TGTGCCAGCAGTGAACAGATATCCCCCTACAATGAGCAGTTCTTC. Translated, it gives CASSEQISPYNEQFF.

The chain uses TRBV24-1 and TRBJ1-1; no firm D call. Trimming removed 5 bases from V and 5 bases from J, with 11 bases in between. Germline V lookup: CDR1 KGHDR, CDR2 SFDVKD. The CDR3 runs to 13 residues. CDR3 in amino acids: CATSVPGMTEAFF. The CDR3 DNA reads TGTGCCACCAGTGTGCCGGGGATGACTGAAGCTTTCTTT.

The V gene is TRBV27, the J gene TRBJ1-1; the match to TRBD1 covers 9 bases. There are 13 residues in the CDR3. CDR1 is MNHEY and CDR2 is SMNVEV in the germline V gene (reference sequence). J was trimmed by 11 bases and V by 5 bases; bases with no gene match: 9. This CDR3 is CASSPDRGVTAFF. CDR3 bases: TGTGCCAGCAGTCCGGACAGGGGAGTAACGGCTTTCTTT.

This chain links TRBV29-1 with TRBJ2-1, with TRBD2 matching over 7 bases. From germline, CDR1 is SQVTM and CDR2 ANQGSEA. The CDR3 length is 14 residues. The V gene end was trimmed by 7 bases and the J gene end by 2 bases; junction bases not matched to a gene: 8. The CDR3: CSADPSGTYNEQFF. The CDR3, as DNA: TGCAGCGCCGACCCTAGCGGAACCTACAATGAGCAGTTCTTC.